This T cell receptor beta chain was documented in a study of cytomegalovirus exposure and HLA in healthy donors listed by TCRdb under 2017. For the wider study: An earlier analysis of some 600 of the donors reported 276 Gb of sequence data and approximately 120 million unique TCR beta sequences obtained from approximately 180 million T cells. An early release that covered more than 550 HLA-typed donors contained around 300 gigabases of sequencing data and 85 million to 100 million unique TCR sequences. Among the approximately 400 genotyped donors, approximately 81% belonged to the genetic ancestry cluster associated with self-reported Caucasian donors. The study was designed to test whether signatures of past pathogen exposure could be identified by cataloging public T cell receptors. Using immunosequencing, the study profiled T cell repertoires from fewer than 700 subjects and related those repertoires to cytomegalovirus serostatus. Along with the 666-subject first cohort, a separate validation cohort of over a hundred different subjects was used. High-throughput TCR immunosequencing, statistical association of individual TCRs with disease status, and machine learning were combined to predict cytomegalovirus infection status. A later analysis re-examined previously published TCR beta repertoires from about 700 donors and added high-resolution HLA genotyping to investigate patterns of TCR occurrence. Rather than using new phenotypic data, the later analysis identified candidate immune exposures from TCR beta sequences and from how often those sequences occurred across donors. To decide whether each TCR beta V gene segment behaved as functional or pseudogenic, an earlier analysis of approximately 620 of the donors relied on high-throughput TCR beta sequencing. Donor age, sex, ethnicity and CMV serostatus were collected together with the repertoire data. Genome-wide SNP genotypes for about 60% of the roughly 700 donors were used in a later genetic analysis, which treated that subset as a discovery cohort. Every discovery cohort repertoire had been produced on one sequencing platform. HLA typing included class I and class II loci at four-digit resolution. Typing coverage differed by locus: A, B, C, DRB1 and DQB1 were typed in roughly 620-640 donors, DQA1 in around 500, DPA1 in 600 to 610, and DPB1 in 472. Roughly 5 DR-DQ haplotypes were handled as single units for association and clustering, since linkage in the cohort was strong. Across roughly 420 genotyped donors of the cohort, an average of approximately 200,000 unique TCR beta nucleotide sequences per donor were sequenced, and roughly a sixth of those sequences were non-productive.

The V end loses 2 bases and the J end loses 1 base, and a stretch of 10 bases separates them. CDR1 and CDR2 are drawn from the germline V gene: SGHRS, YFSETQ. Its CDR3 holds 15 amino acids, cysteine through phenylalanine. Only the CDR3 DNA is retained, 45 bases long and in frame from the first base. A note on this clone: Its binding antigen is unknown. No quality values exist for individual bases; no much larger clone is one base distant. At the DNA level, this CDR3 is encoded by other sequences in the same sample as well.

The protocol used for the library was the immunoSEQ multiplex PCR assay. The multiplex PCR relied on a mix of 60 forward primers for TCR Vbeta segments and 13 reverse primers for TCR Jbeta segments. Amplification of the CDR3 region of rearranged TCR beta genes was performed with a multiplex PCR assay on genomic DNA. On the Illumina HiSeq System, the amplified TCR beta libraries were sequenced as 87-base-pair reads. Processing in the source paper ran as follows. A later analysis counted approximately 76 million unique TCR beta chains across the 550 to 750 repertoires, and approximately 11 million of these chains were shared by at least two donors. To remove PCR and sequencing errors, raw reads were error-corrected and collapsed into unique sequences using a nearest-neighbor algorithm that merged closely related sequences. V, D and J gene segments were assigned by aligning CDR3 sequences to IMGT reference sequences. For a sequence to be retained, a match of at least six nucleotides was required to both a V gene segment and a J gene segment. A rearrangement counted as productive if the CDR3 had no stop codons and remained in frame with V and J, and every other rearrangement counted as non-productive. CDR3 was defined by IMGT convention, running from the second conserved V-encoded cysteine to the conserved J-encoded phenylalanine. The earlier analysis of more than 450 of the donors excluded sequences that lacked an unambiguous match to a single V gene segment. An earlier analysis of a few hundred of the donors called V segments functional above 56.7% productive rearrangements and segregating when the between-donor standard deviation exceeded 5%. A statistical classification framework was built to diagnose cytomegalovirus status from the catalog of TCR beta chain sequences. In a later analysis, V and J genes were assigned by comparing TCR nucleotide sequences against IMGT/GENE-DB human TR gene sequences. In a later analysis, CDR3 sequences and most-parsimonious VDJ recombination scenarios were assigned using the TCRdist pipeline. A later analysis defined each TCR beta chain by its CDR3 amino acid sequence plus V-gene family, and excluded reads lacking a unique V-gene family. As a way to deal with suspected cross-contamination and a sequencing artifact, a later analysis dropped 500 to 700 nucleotide sequences that were highly shared and had low generation probability. For each public chain, a later analysis derived a clonal expansion index from normalized ranks of inferred template counts within each repertoire. Generation probabilities in a later analysis came from a VDJ recombination model fitted to out-of-frame rearrangements, and those results were checked against IGoR. In a later analysis, hypergeometric tests were used to score TCR-TCR, TCR-HLA and TCR-CMV co-occurrence, with a repertoire-size bias correction applied to TCR pairs. A later analysis estimated false discovery rates by permuting HLA or CMV assignments 20 times. In a later analysis, co-occurring TCRs were grouped using DBSCAN, with TCRdist sequence similarity added in when clustering inside HLA-allele-positive subsets. Repertoires with fewer than 30,000 or more than 120,000 public chains were left out of co-occurrence clustering, as were about 5 repertoires with anomalous nucleotide sharing. Here the immuneACCESS table is served through TCRdb, limited to in-frame sequences with V and J called. Missing clones are a known gap in these copies; in checked studies unresolved V genes cover under half, and the rest lacks a known reason. Clone size and the V and J calls come from that table; the DNA yielded D and trimming. In this sample the table shows roughly 150,000 clones, approximately 80% of which occur a single time. Together, the top ten hold roughly 1.4% of the sample.

Results and caveats for the whole study, not just this receptor: Most TCR sequences were observed very rarely across donors, whereas some public TCRs were present in many individuals. Some IMGT-functional V segments, including TRBV6-2 and TRBV6-3, could not be told apart with the 87-base-pair reads, so those segments were excluded. In both the original and validation cohorts, the classifier was reported to diagnose cytomegalovirus status with high specificity and sensitivity. A cluster of highly shared sequence variants was judged likely to be a technical artifact of the sequencing pipeline. A later genetic analysis associated a missense DCLRE1C variant with V-gene and J-gene trimming of TCR beta chains, and an independent cohort replicated the association. Roughly uniform sequencing depth across donors was assumed in presence/absence analyses, although this assumption may not hold. Most CMV-associated TCR beta chains appeared to be HLA-restricted in a later analysis, and the HLA associations seemed to be driven largely by CMV exposure. It was suggested by the authors that the approach could potentially be generalized to other disease states and immunological phenotypes. Linkage disequilibrium might explain the correlated functional status among segregating V segments, but an unknown experimental factor could not be excluded. In the study, around 160 TCR beta chains were listed as associated with cytomegalovirus. Compared with the approximately 670-donor mean, donors in an Asian-associated ancestry cluster had fewer N-insertions in productive TCRs, according to a later genetic analysis. When HLA alleles, especially DR and DQ, strongly co-occurred, attributing TCR associations to individual alleles was difficult. In an earlier analysis of some 500 of the donors, most TCR beta V segments were observed in productive rearrangements about 87% or about 30% of the time, broadly matching IMGT annotations. In vitro tests confirmed that a few of the cytomegalovirus-associated TCR beta chains recognize cytomegalovirus antigens. Specific HLA alleles were associated with 15,000 to 20,000 TCR beta sequences at a false discovery rate of 0.05 in a later analysis. The cohort was sequenced for TCR beta chains only, and without alpha or paired-chain data the features that could be detected were limited. In a later analysis, HLA-associated TCR beta chains were found to be more clonally expanded and to have lower generation probabilities than equally common non-associated chains. In a later analysis, several top co-occurrence clusters were reported to appear linked to parvovirus B19, influenza, CMV and Epstein-Barr virus. CMV serostatus was the only immune exposure information available for the cohort. Because some donors lacked HLA typing at each locus, the association tests relied only on the typed subset. Fewer than 20 rarely observed V segments, including chromosome 9 orphons, were excluded from the earlier analysis of a few hundred of the donors because counts were too low. According to a later analysis, TCR association rates differed among HLA loci, with DRB1 alleles showing the most associated TCRs and HLA-C alleles showing the fewest. A further reported finding was that TCR beta sequences accurately predicted the HLA-A and HLA-B alleles for most subjects in the first cohort.

The cohort comprised 666 healthy bone marrow donors. At the time of sampling, every cohort member was nominally healthy, though immune exposures that went unrecorded were likely present. The donor was CMV seronegative and was included in the group of 352 seronegative cohort members. Every donor gave a peripheral blood sample, and the peripheral blood mononuclear cells from that sample were used for TCR beta sequencing. Genomic DNA extraction from the blood cell samples was performed with the Qiagen DNeasy Blood Extraction Kit. Sequencing used PBMCs. The chain employs TRBV5-1 and TRBJ2-1; perhaps TRBD2 is the D gene, with 7 bases matching. This clonotype was obtained from a woman under 30 in good health and CMV-seronegative. Here the CDR3 is given as CASSLGGGSYNEQFF. The DNA sequence is TGCGCCAGCAGCTTAGGGGGGGGTTCCTACAATGAGCAGTTCTTC.